The source of this T cell receptor beta chain is a study of blood T cell repertoires in COVID-19. Study context: Sample material is recorded as cDNA or gDNA derived from T cells, B-cell-depleted T cells, or PBMCs.

This CDR3 region has 13 residues. Looked up from germline, CDR1 is KGHSH and CDR2 is LQKENI. V lost 6 bases to trimming and J lost 8 bases, with 16 bases between them. As handled by the study authors: It was from reference gene primer amplification that nucleated cell counts were estimated. Libraries were prepared by immunoSEQ multiplex PCR; TCRdb keeps only in-frame clonotypes and omits some of them. That table furnishes V, J and clone size, whereas the DNA furnished D and trimming. Of 100,000 to 150,000 clones detected, around 88% appear once; the ten largest clones hold approximately 4.5%. The Seattle patients, enrolled during active infection, were followed longitudinally.

The clonotype comes from a man aged 60 to 69 with COVID-19, enrolled during active disease. The sequenced material came from peripheral blood. This sequence joins TRBV18 and TRBJ1-2, with D perhaps matching TRBD1 (5 bases). CDR3 nucleotide sequence: TGTGCCAGCTCCCCGGGGGTGGAGCGCGGCTACACCTTC. Its translation is CASSPGVERGYTF.